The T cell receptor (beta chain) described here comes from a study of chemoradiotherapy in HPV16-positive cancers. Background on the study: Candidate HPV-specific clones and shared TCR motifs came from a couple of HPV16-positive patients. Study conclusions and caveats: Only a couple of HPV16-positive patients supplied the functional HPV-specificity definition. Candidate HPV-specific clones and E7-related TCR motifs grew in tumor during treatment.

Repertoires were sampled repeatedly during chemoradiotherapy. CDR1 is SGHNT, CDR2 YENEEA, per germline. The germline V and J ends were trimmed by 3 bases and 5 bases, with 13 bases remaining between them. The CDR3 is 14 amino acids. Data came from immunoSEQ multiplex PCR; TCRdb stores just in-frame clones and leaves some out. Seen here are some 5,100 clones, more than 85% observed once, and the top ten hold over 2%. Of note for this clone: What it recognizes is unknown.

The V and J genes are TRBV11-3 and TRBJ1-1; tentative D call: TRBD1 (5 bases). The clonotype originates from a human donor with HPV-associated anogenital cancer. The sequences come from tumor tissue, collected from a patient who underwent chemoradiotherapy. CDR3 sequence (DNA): TGTGCCAGCAGCTTTGGGGGGGAAGGGACTGAAGCTTTCTTT. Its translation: CASSFGGEGTEAFF.